The next 8 T cell receptor beta chains were all read from a single sample in a study of graft-versus-host responses after intestinal transplantation. Here immunoSEQ multiplex PCR was the method, and the copy in TCRdb shows in-frame clones only, minus some. The data hold approximately 70,000 clones, with roughly 92% observed a single time. Sample: bone marrow, taken less than 750 days after intestinal transplantation. These receptors came from a human patient who received an intestinal transplant, so some T cells may come from the graft donor.

The V and J genes are TRBV7-5 and TRBJ2-7. TRBV7-5 is a pseudogene segment. There are 17 residues in the CDR3. CDR3 nucleotides: TGTGTCAGAAGCCAAAAGGGACCTCACAGAGGGCCCTACGAGCAGTACTTC. Translated: CVRSQKGPHRGPYEQYF.

By share, this clone counts as medium-sized (0.01 to 0.1%). The V and J genes are TRBV7-9 and TRBJ2-1; D is unresolved. CDR3 length: 11 amino acids. V lost 5 bases and J lost 12, with 11 bases in between. CDR1 SEHNR and CDR2 FQNEAQ come from the germline V gene (reference sequence). The CDR3 DNA reads TGTGCCAGCAGCGGTAAATTAGGGCAGTTCTTC. Translation gives CASSGKLGQFF. The entire variable domain, with the rest obtained from reference TRBV7-9 and TRBJ2-1, is as follows: DTGVSQNPRHKITKRGQNVTFRCDPISEHNRLYWYRQTLGQGPEFLTYFQNEAQLEKSRLLSDRFSAERPKGSFSTLEIQRTEQGDSAMYLCASSGKLGQFFGPGTRLTVL.

V is TRBV7-6 and J is TRBJ1-1; TRBD1 matches 8 bases. The CDR3 has 12 amino acids. After removal of 5 bases from V and 11 bases from J, the junction contained 7 bases not matched to a gene. The germline V gene encodes CDR1 SGHVS and CDR2 FNYEAQ. The CDR3 sequence: CASSPTGGTAFF. In DNA, the CDR3 is TGTGCCAGCAGCCCTACAGGGGGAACGGCTTTCTTT.

The V gene is TRBV6-5, the J gene TRBJ1-4, with TRBD1 matching over 7 bases. The germline V gene encodes CDR1 MNHEY and CDR2 SVGAGI. The CDR3 is 14 residues long. V was pared by 8 bases and J by 0 bases, with 3 bases of the junction left unmatched. The CDR3 loop reads CASAQGATNEKLFF. The CDR3 region has the DNA TGTGCCAGCGCTCAGGGGGCAACTAATGAAAAACTGTTTTTT.

This rearrangement joins TRBV25-1 to TRBJ2-7, with D perhaps matching TRBD1 or TRBD2 (5 bases each). CDR1 and CDR2 from the germline V gene are MGHDK and SYGVNS. The CDR3 length is 16 residues. Between the trimmed V and J ends, which lost 4 bases and 5 bases, there was a span of 21 bases. The CDR3 DNA sequence: TGTGCCAGCAGTGGCGGGCATTGGGGCGTATTCAACGAGCAGTACTTC. This encodes CASSGGHWGVFNEQYF.

The gene calls are TRBV19 and TRBJ1-5; a weak D match, TRBD1 (5 bases). V was pared by 1 base and J by 0 bases, with 10 bases between. Germline V gene data show CDR1 as LNHDA and CDR2 as SQIVND (reference sequence). The CDR3 totals 16 residues. The CDR3 is CASSIGGADSNQPQHF. CDR3 DNA sequence: TGTGCCAGTAGTATAGGAGGGGCGGATAGCAATCAGCCCCAGCATTTT.

The gene calls are TRBV11-2 and TRBJ1-1; D remains unclear. The V and J ends lost 3 bases and 0 bases respectively, with 5 bases between them. CDR1 SGHAT and CDR2 FQNNGV come from the germline V gene. CDR3 length: 13 residues. In DNA form, the CDR3 reads TGTGCCAGCAGCTTCAGTTTGAACACTGAAGCTTTCTTT. Protein product: CASSFSLNTEAFF.

This chain connects TRBV27 to TRBJ2-3; TRBD2 aligns across 16 bases. Looked up from germline, CDR1 is MNHEY and CDR2 is SMNVEV (reference sequence). The CDR3 totals 18 residues. Trimming at V came to 7 bases and at J to 4 bases, leaving 11 bases not matched to a gene. The CDR3 reads CASKGTSGGASLSDTQYF. In DNA, the CDR3 is TGTGCCAGCAAGGGGACTAGCGGGGGGGCCTCTTTGTCAGATACGCAGTATTTT.